This entry features one T cell receptor (beta chain) sequence. The V and J ends lost 0 bases and 11 bases respectively, with 9 bases between them. Germline assignment: CDR1 LGHNA and CDR2 YNFKEQ. This CDR3 has 12 amino acids. The sample is drawn from a study of identical twins. TCRdb re-analysed the 5' RACE reads in MiXCR, keeping a single row per CDR3 protein. Of some 630,000 distinct CDR3 sequences in the sample, 7.1% were seen once. These sequences were also reported in another study, on yellow fever vaccine responses in identical twins.

The sequence was collected from a woman aged 18-29 years in good health. The chain uses TRBV4-2 and TRBJ2-3; no firm D call. Sequences were obtained from PBMCs. The CDR3 region has the DNA TGTGCCAGCAGCCAAGATCTGGTTTGGCAGTATTTT. This sequence encodes CASSQDLVWQYF.